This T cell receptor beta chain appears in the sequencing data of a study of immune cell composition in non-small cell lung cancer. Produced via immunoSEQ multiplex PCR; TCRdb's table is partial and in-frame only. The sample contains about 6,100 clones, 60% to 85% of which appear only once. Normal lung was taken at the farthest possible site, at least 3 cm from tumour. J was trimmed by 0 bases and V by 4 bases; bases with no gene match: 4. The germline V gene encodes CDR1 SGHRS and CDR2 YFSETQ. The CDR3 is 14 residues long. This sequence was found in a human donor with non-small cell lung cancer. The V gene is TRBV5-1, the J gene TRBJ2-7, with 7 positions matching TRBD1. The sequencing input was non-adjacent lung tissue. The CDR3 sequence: CASSGTANSYEQYF. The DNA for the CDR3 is TGCGCCAGCAGCGGGACAGCCAACTCCTACGAGCAGTACTTC. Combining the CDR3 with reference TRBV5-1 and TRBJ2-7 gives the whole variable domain KAGVTQTPRYLIKTRGQQVTLSCSPISGHRSVSWYQQTPGQGLQFLFEYFSETQRNKGNFPGRFSGRQFSNSRSEMNVSTLELGDSALYLCASSGTANSYEQYFGPGTRLTVT.